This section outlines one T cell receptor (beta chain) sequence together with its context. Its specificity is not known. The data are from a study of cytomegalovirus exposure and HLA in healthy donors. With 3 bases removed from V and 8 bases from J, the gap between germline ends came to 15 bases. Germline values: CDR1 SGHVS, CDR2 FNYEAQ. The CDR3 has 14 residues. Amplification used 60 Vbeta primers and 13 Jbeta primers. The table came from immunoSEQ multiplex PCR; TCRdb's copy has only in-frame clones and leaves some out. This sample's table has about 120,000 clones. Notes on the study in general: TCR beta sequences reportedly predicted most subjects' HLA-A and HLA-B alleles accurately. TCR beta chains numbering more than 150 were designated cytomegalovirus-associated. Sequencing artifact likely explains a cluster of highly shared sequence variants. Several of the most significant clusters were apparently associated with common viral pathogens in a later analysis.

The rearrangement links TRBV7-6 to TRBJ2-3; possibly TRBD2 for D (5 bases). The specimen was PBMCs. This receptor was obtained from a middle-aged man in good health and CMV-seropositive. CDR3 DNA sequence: TGTGCCAGCAGCTTGGACCTAGCTGTCGGTACGCAGTATTTT. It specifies CASSLDLAVGTQYF.